The 22 T cell receptor beta chains given below trace back to one sample, sequenced in a study of T cells in Graves' hyperthyroidism and ophthalmopathy. Amplified regions were TCR beta CDR3 sequences from RNA transcripts. The HTBI primer set drove a first-round RT-PCR of the TCR CDR3. Via MiXCR, TCRdb re-called the multiplex PCR reads, giving one row per CDR3 protein. The table records 500,000 or so distinct CDR3 sequences, roughly 15% of them present only once. The sample was blood. These receptors were collected from a woman aged 18-30 years with Graves' ophthalmopathy.

The V and J genes are TRBV7-9 and TRBJ2-7; D gene unclear. Per germline, CDR1 SEHNR and CDR2 FQNEAQ (reference sequence). This CDR3 has 16 residues. V was clipped by 1 base and J by 1 base, with 14 bases between them. The CDR3 here is CASSLVMGIGSYEQYF. Written as DNA, the CDR3 is TGTGCCAGCAGCTTAGTGATGGGGATCGGGTCCTACGAGCAGTACTTC.

This clonotype showed up just a few times. V is TRBV6-1 and J is TRBJ2-1; 9 nucleotides align to TRBD2. J lost 1 base, V lost 6 bases, and 4 bases had no gene match. Per germline, CDR1 MNHNS and CDR2 SASEGT. The CDR3 is 15 amino acids. In DNA form, the CDR3 reads TGTGCCAGCAGGCGGCGGGAGGGTTCCTACAATGAGCAGTTCTTC. It codes for CASRRREGSYNEQFF.

This clonotype was detected only a few times. The chain recombines TRBV7-9 with TRBJ1-2, with 8 bases identical to TRBD1. Germline V gene lookup returns CDR1 SEHNR and CDR2 FQNEAQ (reference sequence). V lost 1 base, J lost 4 bases, and 5 bases stayed unmatched. CDR3 length: 15 residues. CDR3 residues: CASSLVATGVYGYTF. CDR3 sequence (DNA): TGTGCCAGCAGCTTAGTAGCGACAGGGGTCTATGGCTACACCTTC.

The chain recombines TRBV9 with TRBJ2-1; D is possibly TRBD1 or TRBD2 (7 bases each). The germline CDR1 and CDR2 sequences are SGDLS and YYNGEE. CDR3 length: 17 amino acids. Trimming cost V 0 bases and J 0 bases, with 13 bases left between them. The CDR3 is CASSVAGGAGSYNEQFF. CDR3 nucleotide sequence: TGTGCCAGCAGCGTAGCAGGGGGGGCCGGCTCCTACAATGAGCAGTTCTTC.

This clonotype was seen many times. CDR3 in DNA: TGTGCCAGCAGCCCCCACAGGGAGAACACTGAAGCTTTCTTT. Protein: CASSPHRENTEAFF. This rearrangement joins TRBV28 to TRBJ1-1; D might be TRBD1 (6 bases). The CDR3 contains 14 residues. The V gene's germline CDR1 is MDHEN and CDR2 SYDVKM. Between the trimmed V and J ends, which lost 6 bases and 1 base, there was a span of 12 bases.

This clonotype turned up a few times. This chain connects TRBV5-1 to TRBJ2-7; 7 bases align to TRBD1. The CDR3 runs to 13 residues. The trim removed 5 bases at V and 3 bases at J, leaving 5 bases unmatched. The germline gives CDR1 SGHRS, CDR2 YFSETQ. The CDR3 here is CASSWDSLYEQYF. The CDR3 nucleotides read TGCGCCAGCAGTTGGGACAGCCTCTACGAGCAGTACTTC.

This clonotype appeared a few times. DNA of the CDR3: TGTGCCAGCAGTTTACTTCAGGGGGACAATCAGCCCCAGCATTTT. Translation gives CASSLLQGDNQPQHF. This chain connects TRBV28 to TRBJ1-5, with TRBD1 matching over 7 bases. This CDR3 contains 15 residues. V was pared by 2 bases and J by 3 bases, with 4 bases of the junction left unmatched. Germline lookup yields CDR1 MDHEN and CDR2 SYDVKM.

This clonotype was counted once. The chain employs TRBV24-1 and TRBJ2-6; 8 bases agree with TRBD1. The CDR3 sequence is 19 residues long. V trimming: 2 bases; J trimming: 0 bases; junction bases outside the gene matches: 8. CDR1 is KGHDR, CDR2 SFDVKD, per germline. The CDR3 sequence is CATSDSPGQATSGANVLTF. In nucleotides, the CDR3 is TGTGCCACCAGTGATTCTCCGGGACAGGCCACCTCTGGGGCCAACGTCCTGACTTTC.

This clonotype was counted between two and nine times. The chain couples TRBV3-1 to TRBJ1-3; D unclear. Trimming cost V 3 bases and J 0 bases, with 9 bases left between them. The V gene's germline CDR1 is LGHDT and CDR2 YNNKEL (reference sequence). CDR3 length: 15 amino acids. CDR3 nucleotides: TGTGCCAGCAGCCAGAGAGCCGACTCTGGAAACACCATATATTTT. It translates to CASSQRADSGNTIYF.

With respect to this clonotype: This could be a read error, since a much larger clone is one nucleotide away. The rearrangement links TRBV2 to TRBJ2-7, with unresolved D. V was cut by 3 bases and J by 0 bases, with 9 bases left in between. Germline V gene data show CDR1 as SNHLY and CDR2 as FYNNEI. The CDR3 is 14 amino acids. CDR3 nucleotide sequence: TGTGCCAGCAGTGACTTTGGGGACTCCTACGAGCAGTACTTC. Translated, it gives CASSDFGDSYEQYF.

This clonotype has at least ten counts. V is TRBV27 and J is TRBJ1-1; D is perhaps TRBD1 (6 bases). The CDR3 is made up of 14 amino acids. Germline V lookup: CDR1 MNHEY, CDR2 SMNVEV (reference sequence). The germline V and J ends were trimmed by 5 bases and 1 base, with 11 bases remaining between them. The CDR3 here is CASSQQGTNTEAFF. The DNA of the CDR3 is TGTGCCAGCAGTCAACAGGGCACGAACACTGAAGCTTTCTTT.

This clonotype was seen many times. V is TRBV27 and J is TRBJ2-3; D not certain. The CDR3 extends over 13 amino acids. Germline lookup yields CDR1 MNHEY and CDR2 SMNVEV (reference sequence). Trimming took off 3 bases at V and 2 bases at J, with 6 bases between the two ends. The chain's CDR3 is CASSFRPTDTQYF. CDR3 nucleotide sequence: TGTGCCAGCAGTTTCCGCCCCACAGATACGCAGTATTTT.

With respect to this clonotype: A much larger clone lies a single base off, so this may be a read error. A read error is likely, as this CDR3 ends without the conserved phenylalanine or tryptophan. The V gene is TRBV30, the J gene TRBJ1-4; D remains ambiguous. V was shortened by 2 bases and J by 4 bases, with 17 bases between the two germline ends. The CDR3 totals 16 residues. Germline lookup yields CDR1 GTSNPN and CDR2 SVGIG (reference sequence). CDR3 in amino acids: CAWSWWTATSNEKLFL. CDR3 DNA sequence: TGTGCCTGGAGTTGGTGGACCGCGACAAGTAATGAAAAACTGTTTCTT.

The V call is TRBV6-2 or TRBV6-3, the J call TRBJ2-7, with D uncertain. V was cut by 0 bases and J by 3 bases, with 15 bases left in between. The CDR3 is 16 residues long. From germline, CDR1 is MNHEY and CDR2 SVGEGT. The CDR3: CASSYSSVGSGYEQYF. The CDR3 region has the DNA TGTGCCAGCAGTTACTCCTCGGTAGGTTCGGGCTACGAGCAGTACTTC.

This clonotype was seen at least ten times. This chain joins TRBV11-2 and TRBJ1-2, with D perhaps matching TRBD1 (5 bases). The V end was cut by 0 bases, the J end by 3 bases, with 11 bases between. This CDR3 contains 15 residues. Germline values: CDR1 SGHAT, CDR2 FQNNGV. CDR3 nucleotides: TGTGCCAGCAGCTTAGACGGGGGTGAGGACTATGGCTACACCTTC. Its protein product is CASSLDGGEDYGYTF.

A few counts support this clonotype. The chain joins TRBV24-1 to TRBJ2-1; 8 bases agree with TRBD2. The CDR3 length is 13 residues. Trimming took 10 bases from V and 4 from J; bases not matched to a gene: 5. Germline assignment: CDR1 KGHDR and CDR2 SFDVKD. This CDR3 is CATSGMAYNEQFF. The CDR3 DNA follows: TGTGCCACTAGCGGGATGGCATACAATGAGCAGTTCTTC.

This clonotype was seen a few times. The chain couples TRBV5-5 to TRBJ1-2; D remains unclear. V dropped 4 bases and J dropped 6 bases, with 10 bases sitting between them. There are 12 residues in the CDR3. Germline assignment: CDR1 SGHKS and CDR2 YYEKEE (reference sequence). The CDR3 protein is CASSLEGNGYTF. CDR3 DNA sequence: TGTGCCAGCAGCCTTGAGGGAAATGGCTACACCTTC.

The table lists this clonotype with a few counts. The chain employs TRBV7-3 and TRBJ2-6; D is unresolved. From germline, CDR1 is SGHTA and CDR2 FQGTGA. The CDR3 extends over 18 amino acids. Trimming shortened V by 5 bases and J by 0 bases, and 17 bases separated the two germline ends. CDR3 nucleotide sequence: TGTGCCAGCAGCGCAATGCAGGCCGGCTTCTCTGGGGCCAACGTCCTGACTTTC. Amino acid sequence: CASSAMQAGFSGANVLTF.

This clonotype was seen repeatedly, ten times or more. This sequence joins TRBV7-9 and TRBJ2-1, with 9 bases fitting TRBD2. This CDR3 is 16 amino acids long. J lost 0 bases, V lost 5 bases, and 5 bases had no gene match. Germline assignment: CDR1 SEHNR and CDR2 FQNEAQ (reference sequence). The CDR3 loop is CASSPSGKSSYNEQFF. CDR3 in DNA: TGTGCCAGCAGCCCTAGCGGGAAGAGCTCCTACAATGAGCAGTTCTTC.

This clonotype occurred a few times. V usage is TRBV20-1 and J usage is TRBJ2-1, with 7 bases that match TRBD1. Germline V gene lookup returns CDR1 DFQATT and CDR2 SNEGSKA (reference sequence). V dropped 6 bases and J dropped 4; count of bases not matched to a gene: 12. CDR3 size: 15 residues. The CDR3 DNA follows: TGCAGTGCCCACCCCGACAGGGTGAGTTACAATGAGCAGTTCTTC. Translated, it gives CSAHPDRVSYNEQFF.

The table lists this clonotype with a few counts. Sequence at one end of the junction differs from germline and may be a read error. CDR3: CASTVQGGDEQFF. The CDR3 DNA is TGTGCCAGCACCGTACAGGGGGGCGATGAGCAGTTCTTC. The chain links TRBV9 to TRBJ2-1; TRBD1 aligns across 8 bases. The germline gives CDR1 SGDLS, CDR2 YYNGEE. The CDR3 contains 13 residues.

The chain is built from TRBV2 and TRBJ1-4; weak D call: TRBD1 (6 bases). CDR1 is SNHLY and CDR2 is FYNNEI in the germline V gene. This CDR3 contains 13 residues. V shed 8 bases and J shed 7 bases, with 14 bases lying between them. The CDR3 DNA follows: TGTGCCAGCGGGGGGGGCGAGAGTGAAAAACTGTTTTTT. This sequence encodes CASGGGESEKLFF.